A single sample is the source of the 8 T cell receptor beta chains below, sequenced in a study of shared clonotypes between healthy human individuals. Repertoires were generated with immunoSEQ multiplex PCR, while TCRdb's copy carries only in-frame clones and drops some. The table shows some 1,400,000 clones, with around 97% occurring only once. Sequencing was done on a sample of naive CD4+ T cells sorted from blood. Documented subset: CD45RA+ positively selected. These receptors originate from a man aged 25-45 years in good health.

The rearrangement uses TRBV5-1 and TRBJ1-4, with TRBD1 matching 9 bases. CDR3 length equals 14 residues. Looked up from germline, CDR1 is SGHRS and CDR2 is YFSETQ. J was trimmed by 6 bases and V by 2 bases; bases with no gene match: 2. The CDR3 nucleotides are TGCGCCAGCAGCTTAACAGGGGGCCATGAAAAACTGTTTTTT. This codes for CASSLTGGHEKLFF.

This CDR3 is CASSLLEGGHYEQYF. The CDR3, as DNA: TGTGCCAGCAGCTTGCTAGAGGGGGGACACTACGAGCAGTACTTC. The genes are TRBV7-2 and TRBJ2-7, with D perhaps TRBD1 or TRBD2 (6 bases each). Germline V gene data show CDR1 as SGHTA and CDR2 as FQGNSA. This CDR3 spans 15 amino acids. Trimming took off 3 bases at V and 3 bases at J, with 15 bases between the two ends.

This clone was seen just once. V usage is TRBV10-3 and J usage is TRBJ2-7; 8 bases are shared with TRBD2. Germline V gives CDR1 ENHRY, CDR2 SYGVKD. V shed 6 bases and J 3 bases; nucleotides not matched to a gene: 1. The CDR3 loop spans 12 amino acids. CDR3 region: CAIRGLDYEQYF. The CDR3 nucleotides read TGTGCCATCAGGGGACTAGACTACGAGCAGTACTTC.

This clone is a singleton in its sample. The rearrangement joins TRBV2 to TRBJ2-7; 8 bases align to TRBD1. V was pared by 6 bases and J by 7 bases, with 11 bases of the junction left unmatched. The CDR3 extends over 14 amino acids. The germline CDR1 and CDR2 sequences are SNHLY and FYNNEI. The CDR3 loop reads CASRAGTGMGEQYF. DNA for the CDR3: TGTGCCAGCAGGGCCGGGACAGGAATGGGTGAGCAGTACTTC.

CDR3 nucleotide sequence: TGTGCCAGCAGCTTCTGGTTGGGGACAGGGGTTTACAATGAGCAGTTCTTC. Amino acid sequence: CASSFWLGTGVYNEQFF. This chain connects TRBV11-2 to TRBJ2-1; 10 bases match TRBD1. Unmatched junction bases numbered 9, after V lost 3 bases and J lost 4 bases. From germline, CDR1 is SGHAT and CDR2 FQNNGV. The CDR3 is 17 residues long.

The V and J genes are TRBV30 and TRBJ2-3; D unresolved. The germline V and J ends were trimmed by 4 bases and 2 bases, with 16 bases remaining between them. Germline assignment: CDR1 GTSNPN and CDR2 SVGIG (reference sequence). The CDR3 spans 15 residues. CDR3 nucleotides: TGTGCCTGGAACCTAAGAAGACCTGACACAGATACGCAGTATTTT. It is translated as CAWNLRRPDTDTQYF.

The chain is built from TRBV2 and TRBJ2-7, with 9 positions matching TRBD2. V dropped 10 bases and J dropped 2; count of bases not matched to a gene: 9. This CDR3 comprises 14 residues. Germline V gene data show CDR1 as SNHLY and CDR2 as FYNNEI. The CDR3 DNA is TGTGCCACCACGGGCCTAGCGGGACCCTACGAGCAGTACTTC. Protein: CATTGLAGPYEQYF.

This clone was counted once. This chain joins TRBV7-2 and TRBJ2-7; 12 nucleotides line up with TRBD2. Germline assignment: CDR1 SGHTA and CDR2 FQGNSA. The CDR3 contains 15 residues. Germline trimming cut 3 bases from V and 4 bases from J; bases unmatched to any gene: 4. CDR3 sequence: CASSFLAGGHYEQYF. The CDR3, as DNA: TGTGCCAGCAGCTTTCTAGCGGGAGGGCATTACGAGCAGTACTTC.